Following are 25 T cell receptor beta chains from one sample sequenced in a study of T cell repertoires in cytomegalovirus infection. These receptors' targets are unknown. TCRdb recomputed calls from the reads with MiXCR, one row per CDR3 protein. Of fewer than 1,000,000 distinct CDR3 sequences listed, roughly a third are singletons. Material: cultured CD8+ T cells from PBMCs, obtained from culture after CMV antigen stimulation. Source of these receptors: a human donor in good health (CMV status not recorded). Some clones in this sample may be carry-over from other donors' samples.

This clonotype was observed once. The chain is built from TRBV6-6 and TRBJ1-1; D remains ambiguous. CDR1 is MNHNY, CDR2 SVGAGI, per germline (reference sequence). Trimming left V 1 base short and J 3 bases short, with 18 bases between. This CDR3 is 17 amino acids long. The DNA for the CDR3 is TGTGCCAGCAGTTACTTGACCGGAGGGAACGTGGACACTGAAGCTTTCTTT. Encoded protein: CASSYLTGGNVDTEAFF.

A word on this clonotype: Since the CDR3 does not end with the conserved phenylalanine or tryptophan, this likely comes from a read error. The rearrangement links TRBV28 to TRBJ1-5; tentatively, D is TRBD1 (5 bases). Germline V gene sequence: CDR1 MDHEN, CDR2 SYDVKM. The length of the CDR3 is 16 residues. The germline V and J ends were trimmed by 4 bases and 0 bases, with 13 bases remaining between them. The CDR3 loop is CASSWSGTYSNQPQHS. For the CDR3, the DNA is TGTGCCAGCAGTTGGTCAGGGACCTATAGCAATCAGCCCCAGCATTCT.

The chain uses TRBV11-3 and TRBJ2-4; D is unresolved. Germline assignment: CDR1 SGHNT and CDR2 YENEEA. The V and J ends lost 1 base and 8 bases respectively, with 9 bases between them. The CDR3 totals 13 residues. The DNA for the CDR3 is TGTGCCAGCAGCTTAGTCACTGGGGACATTCAGTACTTC. This encodes CASSLVTGDIQYF.

This clonotype occurred a few times. This rearrangement joins TRBV2 to TRBJ2-3; 7 positions match TRBD1. J was trimmed by 2 bases and V by 6 bases; bases with no gene match: 5. CDR3 size: 14 residues. The germline CDR1 and CDR2 sequences are SNHLY and FYNNEI. The CDR3: CASSGTDPTDTQYF. CDR3 DNA: TGTGCCAGCAGCGGGACAGACCCCACAGATACGCAGTATTTT.

The chain has TRBV6-2 or TRBV6-3 and TRBJ1-6, with D possibly matching TRBD1 (5 bases). V lost 0 bases, J lost 7 bases, and 13 bases lay in between. Germline V gene lookup returns CDR1 MNHEY and CDR2 SVGEGT. The CDR3 runs 16 residues. The CDR3 loop reads CASSYSRDPENSPLHF. The CDR3 DNA follows: TGTGCCAGCAGTTACTCGAGGGACCCGGAGAATTCACCCCTCCACTTT.

The chain carries TRBV6-5 and TRBJ1-6, with D perhaps matching TRBD1 (6 bases). Germline CDR1 MNHEY, CDR2 SVGAGI. The CDR3 contains 17 residues. Trimming took off 1 base at V and 7 bases at J, with 17 bases between the two ends. CDR3 amino acids: CASSYFIFRDKNSPLHF. The DNA for the CDR3 is TGTGCCAGCAGTTACTTTATTTTCAGGGACAAGAATTCACCCCTCCACTTT.

This clonotype came up a few times. The chain recombines TRBV6-5 with TRBJ2-1; the D gene is possibly TRBD2 (6 bases). The germline V gene encodes CDR1 MNHEY and CDR2 SVGAGI. The CDR3 runs 15 residues. V lost 2 bases, J lost 0 bases, and 8 bases lay in between. CDR3: CASSYMDYSYNEQFF. As DNA, the CDR3 is TGTGCCAGCAGTTACATGGACTACTCCTACAATGAGCAGTTCTTC.

This clonotype was detected many times. This sequence joins TRBV7-2 and TRBJ1-3; D not resolved. Trimming pared 1 base from V and 15 bases from J, leaving 19 bases between. Germline assignment: CDR1 SGHTA and CDR2 FQGNSA. The CDR3 is 14 residues long. CDR3 sequence (DNA): TGTGCCAGCAGCTTAGGAGGTCTTGGGGAGCGTCCATATTTT. Translation: CASSLGGLGERPYF. The full variable domain, with the rest looked up from reference TRBV7-2 and TRBJ1-3, is GAGVSQSPSNKVTEKGKDVELRCDPISGHTALYWYRQSLGQGLEFLIYFQGNSAPDKSGLPSDRFSAERTGGSVSTLTIQRTQQEDSAVYLCASSLGGLGERPYFGEGSWLTVV.

The chain recombines TRBV6-5 with TRBJ2-1; 9 nucleotides align to TRBD2. The germline V gene encodes CDR1 MNHEY and CDR2 SVGAGI. The CDR3 length is 16 residues. After removal of 8 bases from V and 2 bases from J, the junction contained 10 bases not matched to a gene. The CDR3 DNA reads as TGTGCCAGCGGCCTAAGCGCGGGGGGGCCCTACAATGAGCAGTTCTTC. Amino acid sequence: CASGLSAGGPYNEQFF.

The rearrangement uses TRBV11-2 and TRBJ2-7; D might be TRBD1 (7 bases). Germline V gene lookup returns CDR1 SGHAT and CDR2 FQNNGV. Trimming took 5 bases from V and 6 from J, leaving 14 bases between them. This CDR3 comprises 13 residues. CDR3 DNA: TGTGCCAGCAGCCCCTACAGGGGAGGCGAGCAGTACGTC. Its translation is CASSPYRGGEQYV.

The chain uses TRBV6-2 or TRBV6-3 and TRBJ2-5, with D possibly matching TRBD1 (6 bases). Germline CDR1 is MNHEY and CDR2 is SVGEGT. V was trimmed by 6 bases and J by 7 bases, leaving 27 bases between them. The CDR3 totals 17 residues. The CDR3 spells CASSPTLGDTGPGTQYF. The CDR3 region has the DNA TGTGCCAGCAGCCCTACCCTCGGGGACACCGGACCCGGGACCCAGTACTTC.

The chain has TRBV2 and TRBJ1-1, with no clear D. V was pared by 8 bases and J by 4 bases, with 14 bases between. CDR3 length equals 13 residues. CDR1 SNHLY and CDR2 FYNNEI come from the germline V gene. As DNA, the CDR3 is TGTGCCAGCCCAGCGGGAGATGGCACTGAAGCTTTCTTT. It translates to CASPAGDGTEAFF.

This chain connects TRBV11-3 to TRBJ2-3, with D possibly being TRBD1 or TRBD2 (5 bases each). Trimming took 5 bases from V and 5 from J, leaving 20 bases between them. The germline V gene has CDR1 SGHNT and CDR2 YENEEA. This CDR3 spans 16 amino acids. Here the CDR3 DNA reads TGTGCCAGCAGCCAAGGACTCGTTGGGGCCATAGATACGCAGTATTTT. Protein: CASSQGLVGAIDTQYF.

This clonotype was found many times. The J gene is TRBJ1-5, the V gene TRBV6-5; D may be TRBD1 (6 bases). V shed 8 bases and J shed 5 bases, with 13 bases lying between them. Germline assignment: CDR1 MNHEY and CDR2 SVGAGI. The CDR3 has 13 residues. CDR3 sequence reads: CASGLDRYQPQHF. DNA of the CDR3: TGTGCCAGCGGACTGGACAGATATCAGCCCCAGCATTTT.

This clonotype has only a few counts. The chain employs TRBV6-5 and TRBJ2-7, with TRBD1 as a possible D gene (6 bases). Trimming left V 0 bases short and J 4 bases short, with 7 bases between. CDR3 length equals 13 residues. CDR1 and CDR2 (germline): MNHEY, SVGAGI. The CDR3 sequence: CASSYSQGYEQYV. In DNA, the CDR3 is TGTGCCAGCAGTTACTCCCAGGGGTACGAGCAGTACGTC.

The chain combines TRBV29-1 with TRBJ2-7; TRBD1 aligns across 8 bases. J lost 0 bases, V lost 6 bases, and 4 bases had no gene match. The V gene's germline CDR1 is SQVTM and CDR2 ANQGSEA. CDR3 length: 13 residues. The CDR3: CSVRTGTSYEQYF. CDR3 coding DNA: TGCAGCGTACGGACAGGGACCTCCTACGAGCAGTACTTC.

This clonotype was found a few times. The chain has TRBV7-6 and TRBJ2-1; D gene unclear. Germline V gene sequence: CDR1 SGHVS, CDR2 FNYEAQ. This CDR3 has 16 residues. With 1 base removed from V and 7 bases from J, the gap between germline ends came to 17 bases. CDR3 loop: CASSLEGRVLSNEQFF. CDR3 nucleotide sequence: TGTGCCAGCAGCTTAGAAGGGCGTGTTTTGAGTAATGAGCAGTTCTTC.

The chain couples TRBV7-9 to TRBJ1-1; D is unresolved. Trimming took 2 bases from V and 5 from J, leaving 9 bases between them. The CDR3 loop spans 13 amino acids. The germline V gene has CDR1 SEHNR and CDR2 FQNEAQ (reference sequence). The CDR3 nucleotides are TGTGCCAGCAGCTTACCCCGGCCGACTGAAGCTTTCTTT. Translation gives CASSLPRPTEAFF.

This clonotype was detected only a few times. The CDR3 reads CASTTGGMRNTIYF. The CDR3 DNA reads TGTGCCAGCACCACAGGCGGAATGAGAAACACCATATATTTT. The chain uses TRBV7-9 and TRBJ1-3; D might be TRBD1 (5 bases). This CDR3 region has 14 residues. V was pared by 7 bases and J by 5 bases, with 15 bases between. Germline-derived CDR1 and CDR2 are SEHNR and FQNEAQ (reference sequence).

The chain uses TRBV4-2 and TRBJ2-2; maybe TRBD2 (6 bases). This CDR3 has 15 amino acids. Germline CDR1 LGHNA, CDR2 YNFKEQ. V lost 0 bases, J lost 7 bases, and 12 bases lay in between. The CDR3 sequence: CASSQDEGEDGELFF. The CDR3 coding sequence is TGTGCCAGCAGCCAAGATGAAGGGGAGGACGGGGAGCTGTTTTTT.

This clonotype was observed at least ten times. This rearrangement joins TRBV7-9 to TRBJ1-1; D ambiguous. This CDR3 spans 16 amino acids. Deletions cut 5 bases from V and 5 bases from J, with 21 bases between. CDR1 is SEHNR and CDR2 is FQNEAQ in the germline V gene (reference sequence). DNA for the CDR3: TGTGCCAGCAGCCCCCCGGGAGGCCGCCTAGGAACTGAAGCTTTCTTT. This translates into CASSPPGGRLGTEAFF.

This chain joins TRBV7-3 and TRBJ2-5, with TRBD2 matching over 7 bases. V lost 4 bases, J lost 0 bases, and 8 bases stayed unmatched. The CDR3 is 16 amino acids. Germline values: CDR1 SGHTA, CDR2 FQGTGA. The CDR3 DNA reads as TGTGCCAGCAGCTCCCCCGGGACTACCTACCAAGAGACCCAGTACTTC. The encoded protein is CASSSPGTTYQETQYF.

Of note for this clonotype: Germline is not matched at one junction end, which may reflect a read error. The rearrangement joins TRBV7-7 to TRBJ2-2; 10 nucleotides match TRBD2. CDR3 length: 19 amino acids. In germline, CDR1 is SSHAT, CDR2 FNYEAQ (reference sequence). The CDR3 DNA reads TGTGCTAGCAGCTTGGAAAATAGCGGGGGGCGTCCCGACACCGGGGAGCTGTTTTTT. The encoded protein is CASSLENSGGRPDTGELFF. The full variable domain, completed using reference TRBV7-7 and TRBJ2-2, is GAGVSQSPRYKVTKRGQDVTLRCDPISSHATLYWYQQALGQGPEFLTYFNYEAQPDKSGLPSDRFSAERPEGSISTLTIQRTEQRDSAMYRCASSLENSGGRPDTGELFFGEGSRLTVL.

This clonotype has more than one count but fewer than ten. The chain carries TRBV7-6 and TRBJ1-3; 7 nucleotides agree with TRBD1. V lost 2 bases, J lost 1 base, and 2 bases stayed unmatched. Germline V CDR1 and CDR2: SGHVS, FNYEAQ. This CDR3 region has 15 residues. The CDR3 is CASSLSGGSGNTIYF. CDR3 coding DNA: TGTGCCAGCAGCTTATCAGGGGGATCTGGAAACACCATATATTTT.

This clonotype was detected ten times or more. The chain combines TRBV7-8 with TRBJ2-1; TRBD2 agrees at 13 bases. V was clipped by 6 bases and J by 2 bases; unmatched bases: 4. There are 16 residues in the CDR3. In germline, CDR1 is SGHVS, CDR2 FQNEAQ. CDR3: CASRLTSGGAYNEQFF. DNA of the CDR3: TGTGCCAGCAGACTTACTAGCGGGGGGGCCTACAATGAGCAGTTCTTC.